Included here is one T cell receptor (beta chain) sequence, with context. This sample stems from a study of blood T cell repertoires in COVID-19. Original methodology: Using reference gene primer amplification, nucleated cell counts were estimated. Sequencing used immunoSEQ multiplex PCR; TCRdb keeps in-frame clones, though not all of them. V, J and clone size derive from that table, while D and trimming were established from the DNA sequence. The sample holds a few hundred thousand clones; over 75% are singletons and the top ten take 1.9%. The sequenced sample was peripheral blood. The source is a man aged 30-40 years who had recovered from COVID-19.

The CDR3 sequence: CASSISGQNNYGYTF. The CDR3 region has the DNA TGTGCCAGCAGCATAAGTGGACAGAACAACTATGGCTACACCTTC. This chain uses TRBV9 with TRBJ1-2, with TRBD1 as a possible D gene (6 bases). V was shortened by 4 bases and J by 2 bases, with 15 bases between the two germline ends. CDR3 length equals 15 residues. Germline-derived CDR1 and CDR2 are SGDLS and YYNGEE.